This T cell receptor (beta chain) emerged from a study of T cell responses to AZD1222 COVID-19 vaccine (dated by TCRdb to 2020 to 2022). Describing the broader study: AZD1222 recipients given second doses at about 4 weeks or at about 12 weeks were pooled, since spike-specific TCR depth and breadth were not found to differ between the two schedules. TCR sequencing covered over 230 trial participants: 200 to 220 given two doses of AZD1222 and 26 given two doses of MenACWY control vaccine. Trial participants were enrolled by age into subgroups of 18-55, 56-69 and 70-plus years, and about 150, 27 and 61 TCR-sequenced participants, respectively, were included in these subgroups. On the study overall, not on this receptor specifically: Participants were mostly white British, with more females than males. The authors suggested clonal diversity may have been underestimated. Reportedly, almost half of the unique spike-specific TCRs recognized epitopes lying outside the regions that are mutated in the B.1.351 and B.1.1.7 variants. In the small 56-69-year group, the increase in depth fell short of significance, most likely because of low power. Because no day 14 peak-response samples were available, the repertoires could be characterized only after the peak T cell response. The whole spike protein was spanned by vaccine-associated CD4 TCRs, and dominant responses were seen in regions 160-218 and 743-854. Conclusions about previously exposed vaccinees were limited because only a handful of AZD1222 recipients were SARS-CoV-2 seropositive at baseline. After two AZD1222 doses, spike-specific TCR breadth and depth were significantly higher than at day 0 and than in MenACWY recipients.

Worth noting for this clone: What antigen it recognizes has not been identified. No qualities accompany the bases; no much larger clone lies one base away.

This sample's time point label indicates: baseline before first vaccination. Vaccinee samples were obtained from the UK trials COV001 and COV002, which included a single-blind randomized controlled phase 2/3 trial of AZD1222 (ChAdOx1 nCoV-19) in healthy adults. For TCRbeta chain sequencing, PBMC samples from trial participants were taken at day 0 and at day 28 after the second dose. The CDR3 regions of human TCRbeta chains were analyzed by immunosequencing. From the authors' description of their analysis: Repertoire TCRs were checked for matches against a reference library of SARS-CoV-2-specific TCRs that had been generated using the MIRA antigen-specificity platform. Breadth was defined as the fraction of unique TCRs that were SARS-CoV-2-associated, and depth was defined as the fraction of total T cells that were SARS-CoV-2-associated. Using the MIRA data, every spike-specific TCR was mapped to the spike region that the TCR reacted to and assigned to either a CD4 or a CD8 class. Log10-transformed breadth and depth values were compared by one-way ANOVA with Sidak's multiple comparisons tests. Drawn from immuneACCESS, this table holds only the in-frame rearrangements with V and J called that TCRdb kept. Clones are partly lost; checked studies trace under half to an unresolved V gene and leave the rest unexplained. V and J calls and clone size are as listed in that table; D and trimming were resolved from the DNA. This sample holds tens of thousands of clones; about 86% were observed only once. Roughly 6.5% of the sample is held by the ten biggest clonotypes.

CDR1 MGHDK and CDR2 SYGVNS were looked up in the germline V gene. After removal of 5 bases from V and 2 bases from J, the junction retains 4 bases not matched to a gene. The CDR3 contains 14 residues, cysteine and phenylalanine counted. The entry retains the CDR3 DNA only, 42 bases that are in frame from base 1. Source: peripheral blood, taken on day 0 of AZD1222 vaccination. The chain uses TRBV25-1 and TRBJ2-5, with 8 junctional bases fitting TRBD2. The sequence came from an adult in good health. The DNA reads as follows: TGTGCCAGCAGTTCCCCTAGCGGGCAAGAGACCCAGTACTTC. Protein translation: CASSSPSGQETQYF.